This T cell receptor beta chain was recovered during a study of prognosis after radiotherapy for stage I lung cancer. Genomic DNA was the source, and TCR beta CDR3 was amplified from it by two-round multiplex PCR. The use of primers specific to each TRBV and TRBJ gene characterized first-round PCR. TCRdb reprocessed the multiplex PCR reads with MiXCR, giving one entry per CDR3 protein. The sample holds under 30,000 distinct CDR3 sequences, around 32% seen once. V lost 3 bases and J lost 3, with 15 bases in between. Germline-derived CDR1 and CDR2 are KGHSH and LQKENI. This CDR3 has 15 amino acids. This clonotype was counted ten times or more.

J is TRBJ2-7 and V is TRBV18; a weak D match, TRBD1 (8 bases). This sequence was found in a donor aged 50 or older with non-small cell lung cancer. The specimen was PBMCs, collected before or after stereotactic body radiation therapy (not recorded which). The CDR3 coding sequence is TGTGCCAGCTCACCCGGACAGGGAGGGATCTACGAGCAGTACTTC. It is translated as CASSPGQGGIYEQYF.